This TCR beta chain was identified during a study of shared clonotypes between healthy human individuals. Between the trimmed V and J ends, which lost 4 bases and 3 bases, there was a span of 13 bases. Germline V gene lookup returns CDR1 SGDLS and CDR2 YYNGEE. This CDR3 contains 14 residues. Notes on this clone: Antigen specificity is unknown.

The assay was carried out at the deep level. Clones were read by immunoSEQ multiplex PCR, and TCRdb kept only the in-frame ones, dropping some. The table records about 2.3 million clones, over 85% of them present only once. Study results and caveats: Clonotype sharing levels among donors were expected to vary with sequencing depth.

The chain carries TRBV9 and TRBJ1-1; D uncertain. Sequences were obtained from naive CD4+ T cells from PBMCs. Specified subset: CD45RA+ positively selected. The clonotype was recovered from a young man in good health. Some clones in this sample may be carry-over from other donors' samples. CDR3 nucleotides: TGTGCCAGCAGCCCCTCGGGGTGGGACACTGAAGCTTTCTTT. Amino acids: CASSPSGWDTEAFF.